The rows below give T cell receptor beta chains drawn from one sample of a study of breast tumors, draining lymph nodes, adjacent tissues. TCRdb re-derived calls from the multiplex PCR reads in MiXCR, one entry per CDR3 protein. The profile shows some 200,000 distinct CDR3 sequences, around a third of them singletons. Sequencing was carried out using axillary lymph node tissue. These receptors were taken from a female donor with breast cancer. Some clones in this sample may be carry-over from other donors' samples. The CDR3 runs from the conserved cysteine through the conserved F or W. Fields, in order: V gene, J gene, D gene, clone size, CDR3 DNA, CDR3 protein. D genes are given only for firm matches. Only some rows state a clone size, as once, few, many or a class for expanded clones.

>TRBV7-9|TRBJ1-6|.|many
TGTGCCAGCAGCTTCGGCGGGGGGGAATCACCCCTCCACTTT
CASSFGGGESPLHF
>TRBV24-1|TRBJ2-2|TRBD1|.
TGTGCCACCAGTGAGTTCGGACAGGGACTGAACACCGGGGAGCTGTTTTTT
CATSEFGQGLNTGELFF
>TRBV29-1|TRBJ2-7|.|.
TGCAGCGTTGACGGCGGTGGAAGCTACGAGCAGTACTTC
CSVDGGGSYEQYF
>TRBV4-2|TRBJ2-7|.|many
TGTGCCAGCAGCCAAGATTGGCAGGGGAGCCACTACGAGCAGTACTTC
CASSQDWQGSHYEQYF
>TRBV18|TRBJ2-1|TRBD2|many
TGTGCCAGCTCACCGGGACTAGCTAACAATGAGCAGTTCTTC
CASSPGLANNEQFF
>TRBV20-1|TRBJ2-1|TRBD2|many
TGCAGTAGCCTAGCGGGAGGGCCGGGGGAAAATGAGCAGTTCTTC
CSSLAGGPGENEQFF
>TRBV6-1|TRBJ1-3|TRBD1|many
TGTGCCAGCAACTTTAATGGCCAGGGGGTATCTGGAAACACCATATATTTT
CASNFNGQGVSGNTIYF
>TRBV30|TRBJ2-5|TRBD2|.
TGTGCCTGGAGTCCGGGACTAGGGGGTGTTGAGACCCAGTACTTC
CAWSPGLGGVETQYF
>TRBV9|TRBJ1-2|.|once
TGTGCCAGCAGCGCAGGAACCAGTAACTATGGCTACACCTTC
CASSAGTSNYGYTF
>TRBV6-1|TRBJ2-7|.|few
TGTGCCAGCAGTCCCTCTTGGGGGGCCGAAGGGCTCGAGCAGTACTTC
CASSPSWGAEGLEQYF
>TRBV7-2|TRBJ2-5|.|many
TGTGCCAGCAGTAGACAATCAGGGGAGACCCAGTACTTC
CASSRQSGETQYF
>TRBV29-1|TRBJ2-5|.|.
TGCAGCGCCGTTCGACAGGGGAGCGGGGTACAGGAGGCCCAGTACTTC
CSAVRQGSGVQEAQYF
>TRBV29-1|TRBJ2-5|TRBD2|.
TGCAGCGCCGGGACTAGGGTACAAGAGACCCAGTACTTC
CSAGTRVQETQYF
>TRBV12-5|TRBJ2-5|TRBD2|many
TGTGCTAGTGGTTTACAGCGGGAGGGCTCGCACCACACTAAAGAGACCCAGTACTTC
CASGLQREGSHHTKETQYF
>TRBV6-2/TRBV6-3|TRBJ2-2|TRBD2|.
TGTGCCAGCAGAACTAGCGGGTACACCGGGGAGCTGTTTTTT
CASRTSGYTGELFF
>TRBV11-2|TRBJ1-5|TRBD1|many
TGTGCCAGCAGTCGCGACAGGGACGGTTTT
CASSRDRDGF
>TRBV3-1|TRBJ2-1|.|.
TGTGCCAGCAGCCCAGCCAGGGATGTCTATGAGCAGTTCTTC
CASSPARDVYEQFF
>TRBV7-2|TRBJ1-2|.|many
TGTGCCAGCAGCTTAGTGTTTGGGGAGTACTATGGCTACCCCTTC
CASSLVFGEYYGYPF
>TRBV13|TRBJ1-2|TRBD1|.
TGTGCCAGCAGCCAAGATCCACCGGGGACAGGAAGCTATGGCTACACCTTC
CASSQDPPGTGSYGYTF
>TRBV7-6|TRBJ2-2|TRBD2|many
TGTGCCAGCAGCTCCACCGGCGGGAGAAGGACCGGGGAGCTGTTTTTT
CASSSTGGRRTGELFF
>TRBV7-9|TRBJ1-2|.|many
TGTGCCAGCAGCCCCGGACAGAATAGTAACTATGGCTACACCTTC
CASSPGQNSNYGYTF
>TRBV11-2|TRBJ1-1|.|.
TGTGCCAGCAGCTTAGGAGGAGAGAACACTGAAGCTTTCTTT
CASSLGGENTEAFF
>TRBV20-1|TRBJ2-5|.|.
TGCAGTGCTAGAGATAGTGGGGGACCGAGCTTCCAAGAGACCCAGTACTTC
CSARDSGGPSFQETQYF
>TRBV7-2|TRBJ2-3|TRBD2|many
TGTGCCAGCAGCTCTAGCGGAGCTAGCACAGATACGCAGTATTTT
CASSSSGASTDTQYF
>TRBV7-3|TRBJ2-1|TRBD1|.
TGTGCCGGTAGCTTAGAAGAGGACAGGCGCAGTGAGCAGTTCTTC
CAGSLEEDRRSEQFF
>TRBV7-2|TRBJ2-1|.|.
TGTGCCAGCAGCGACGGAGGGACTACAGGGTACGATGAGCAGTTCTTC
CASSDGGTTGYDEQFF
>TRBV9|TRBJ2-7|.|many
TGTGCCAGCAGCGTAGCGCCTAGCGCAACCTACGAGCAGTACTTC
CASSVAPSATYEQYF
>TRBV11-2|TRBJ2-7|.|many
TGTGCCAGCAGACCGACCCGGTCCTCCTACGAGCAGTACTTC
CASRPTRSSYEQYF
>TRBV6-6|TRBJ2-7|TRBD1|many
TGTGCCAGCACAGGGGCAGGGGGTGCCTACGAGCAGTACTTC
CASTGAGGAYEQYF
>TRBV12-3/TRBV12-4|TRBJ2-2|.|many
TGTGCCAGCAGTTTAGCGGCTGGCGGGGAGCTGTTTTTT
CASSLAAGGELFF
>TRBV20-1|TRBJ1-1|TRBD1|.
TGCAGTGCTAGACCTGCCGACAGGGGGAACACTGAAGCTTTCTTT
CSARPADRGNTEAFF
>TRBV20-1|TRBJ2-1|.|many
TGCAGTGCTAGTCAATCCCGGGCCAACTACAATGAGCAGTTCTTC
CSASQSRANYNEQFF
>TRBV9|TRBJ2-2|TRBD1|many
TGTGCCAGCAGCACAGGACAGGGGACCGGGGAGCTGTTTTTT
CASSTGQGTGELFF
>TRBV7-9|TRBJ1-6|TRBD1|.
TGTGCCAGCAGCTTAGCCAGAAGGGACAGGGAGAATTCACCCCTCCACTTT
CASSLARRDRENSPLHF
>TRBV20-1|TRBJ1-4|TRBD1|.
TGCAGTGCTCTCGACAGGGGGCAAGATGAAAACCTGTTTTTT
CSALDRGQDENLFF
>TRBV28|TRBJ1-2|TRBD1|many
TGTGCCAGCAGTTCACCGCCGGGACAGGGCTACTATGGCTACACCTTC
CASSSPPGQGYYGYTF
>TRBV20-1|TRBJ2-2|.|many
TGCAGTGCTAGGTCCGGCGCCGGGGAGCTGTTTTTT
CSARSGAGELFF
>TRBV5-1|TRBJ2-5|.|.
TGCGCCAGCAGCTTAAGCCCCGCGCGGGGCGTAGAGACCCAGTACTTT
CASSLSPARGVETQYF
>TRBV27|TRBJ1-5|.|.
TGTGCCAGCAGTTTATACAGGGGCAATCAGCCCCAGCATTTT
CASSLYRGNQPQHF
>TRBV12-3/TRBV12-4|TRBJ2-7|.|many
TGTGCCAGCAGTTTCACCCACGAGCAGTACTTC
CASSFTHEQYF
>TRBV20-1|TRBJ1-2|.|.
TGCAGTGCGAGAGGCCAGGGACCTAACTATGGCTACACCTTC
CSARGQGPNYGYTF
>TRBV5-4|TRBJ2-7|TRBD1|many
TGTGCCAGCAGCGGTGGGACAGGGGGTTCCTACGAGCAGTACTTC
CASSGGTGGSYEQYF
>TRBV19|TRBJ1-2|.|many
TGTGCCAGTAGTATAGTTCCAGGGACGGACTATGGCTACACCTTC
CASSIVPGTDYGYTF
>TRBV9|TRBJ2-7|.|many
TGTGCCAGCAGCGTAGATAGCGGCGAGCAGTACTTC
CASSVDSGEQYF
>TRBV5-1|TRBJ1-4|.|many
TGCGCCAGCAGCACTGAGGCAAATGAAAAACTGTTTTTT
CASSTEANEKLFF
>TRBV19|TRBJ2-1|.|many
TGTGCCAGTAGTAACATGGACTTCTCCCTAAGCTCCTACAATGAGCAGTTCTTC
CASSNMDFSLSSYNEQFF
>TRBV5-1|TRBJ1-6|TRBD1|many
TGCGCCAGCAGCTTGGGGACAGGGGGGAATTCACCCCTCCACTTT
CASSLGTGGNSPLHF
>TRBV20-1|TRBJ1-6|TRBD1|many
TGCAGTGCTCGGAGCAGGGGGCGCGAGTCACCCCTCCACTTT
CSARSRGRESPLHF
>TRBV9|TRBJ2-7|TRBD1|many
TGTGCCAGCAGCGTAGCCGCCGGGGGACAGGGGACCAACGAGCAGTACTTC
CASSVAAGGQGTNEQYF
>TRBV7-3|TRBJ2-1|.|many
TGTGCCAGCAGCTTATACCAGGGGTCGCGGAATGAGCAGTTCTTC
CASSLYQGSRNEQFF
>TRBV7-2|TRBJ2-1|TRBD2|many
TGTGCCAGCAGCTATACTAGCGGGAGTGTCTATGAGCAGTTCTTC
CASSYTSGSVYEQFF
>TRBV2|TRBJ1-2|TRBD1|many
TGTGCCAGCATTATGACAGGGGGCAGCTATGGCTACACCTTC
CASIMTGGSYGYTF
>TRBV18|TRBJ2-7|.|.
TGTGCCAGCTCCCCTGGAGGGTACGAGCAGTGCTTC
CASSPGGYEQCF
>TRBV7-8|TRBJ2-7|TRBD2|many
TGTGCCAGCAGCTTAACTAGCGGCTACGAGCAGTACTTC
CASSLTSGYEQYF